This T cell receptor beta chain came from a study of vaccination effects on CD4 cells after COVID-19. Some clones are missing from TCRdb's copy, which holds only in-frame ones; the method was immunoSEQ multiplex PCR. The sample comprises around 66,000 clones, 70% to 85% of which are singletons, and 3.7% rests with the top ten. Peptide-pool stimulation followed by sequencing identified expanded antigen-specific CD4+ clonotypes in the ViraFEST assay. Once cultured for nine to ten days, the cells underwent separation to obtain CD4+ T cells. Vaccinees lacked prior SARS-CoV-2 infection and tested negative for nucleocapsid antibodies. The germline gives CDR1 LGHNA, CDR2 YSLEER. Trimming cost V 0 bases and J 2 bases, with 9 bases left between them. The CDR3 is made up of 15 amino acids. As concerns this clone: Its antigen is currently unknown.

The sequence came from a human donor who received a COVID-19 vaccine. The chain recombines TRBV4-3 with TRBJ2-3; perhaps TRBD2 as D (5 bases). Sequencing used CD4+ T cells from PBMCs cultured with HCoV-OC43 spike peptides, obtained before COVID-19 vaccination. Stated subset: HCoV-OC43 spike overlapping peptide pool stimulation. CDR3 sequence: CASSQETTDTDTQYF. In DNA, the CDR3 is TGCGCCAGCAGCCAAGAGACTACCGACACAGATACGCAGTATTTT.